This T cell receptor beta chain originates from a study of T cells in Graves' hyperthyroidism and ophthalmopathy. Concerning this clonotype itself: The junction shows a germline mismatch at one end, possibly a read error.

Per the germline V gene, CDR1 is WSHSY and CDR2 is SAAADI. This CDR3 is built from 15 residues. TCR beta CDR3 regions were amplified from RNA. The HTBI set primed first-round TCR CDR3 RT-PCR. TCRdb processed the multiplex PCR reads anew with MiXCR; each CDR3 protein has one entry. The data contain 750,000 to 950,000 distinct CDR3 sequences, approximately 40% of them singletons. Sequenced sample: blood. The chain recombines TRBV10-2 with TRBJ1-6; 10 positions match TRBD1. The TCR was taken from a man between 18 and 35 years old with Graves' hyperthyroidism. The DNA of the CDR3 is TGTGCCAGCAGTCATCACCGGGACAGGGGTTCACCCCTCCACTTT. Translation gives CASSHHRDRGSPLHF.